This entry is about one T cell receptor (beta chain). The data derive from a study of STAT5B mutations in CD4+ large granular lymphocyte leukemia. V dropped 0 bases and J dropped 0 bases, with 6 bases sitting between them. The CDR3 extends over 14 amino acids. CDR1 and CDR2 from the germline V gene are SGHNT and YYREEE (reference sequence). Method: immunoSEQ multiplex PCR; TCRdb's copy keeps in-frame clones and lacks some. The data show 40,000 to 55,000 clones, with 80% to 85% seen just once and under 0.4% held by the top ten. Sequencing used CD4+ T cells from blood buffy coats. The rearrangement links TRBV5-4 to TRBJ2-5, with D unresolved. This sequence originates from a human donor in good health. DNA for the CDR3: TGTGCCAGCAGCTTGGGCAGGTACCAAGAGACCCAGTACTTC. Its translation is CASSLGRYQETQYF. Filled out from reference TRBV5-4 and TRBJ2-5, the complete variable domain reads ETGVTQSPTHLIKTRGQQVTLRCSSQSGHNTVSWYQQALGQGPQFIFQYYREEENGRGNFPPRFSGLQFPNYSSELNVNALELDDSALYLCASSLGRYQETQYFGPGTRLLVL.